This T cell receptor (beta chain) is drawn from a study of cytomegalovirus exposure and HLA in healthy donors. Study at large: Within an early data release were 85 million or so unique TCRs drawn from HLA-typed donors.

Points from the study as a whole: The study listed approximately 160 cytomegalovirus-associated TCR beta chains.

The study ran its PCR with 60 Vbeta and 13 Jbeta primers. The assay was immunoSEQ multiplex PCR, and TCRdb's table has in-frame clones only and misses some. In all, the sample yields about 140,000 clones. The study sampled nominally healthy donors, though unrecorded immune exposures were likely. To note about this clone: Its antigen is not identified.

The CDR3 totals 14 residues. Germline assignment: CDR1 MNHEY and CDR2 SVGAGI. The germline V and J ends were trimmed by 2 bases and 4 bases, with 11 bases remaining between them. Sequenced material: PBMCs. The chain couples TRBV6-5 to TRBJ1-2; D gene uncertain. The sequence came from a woman in her late teens or twenties in good health and CMV-seronegative. CDR3 region: CASSYDTNAYGYTF. The CDR3 DNA follows: TGTGCCAGCAGTTACGACACAAACGCCTATGGCTACACCTTC.